The clone carrying this T cell receptor beta chain occurred once. This sample was taken from a study of cytomegalovirus exposure and HLA in healthy donors. Primers for the PCR totalled 60 Vbeta and 13 Jbeta. The assay was immunoSEQ multiplex PCR, and TCRdb's table has in-frame clones only and misses some. Here the sample spans some 170,000 clones, roughly 79% being singletons. V shed 3 bases, J shed 11 bases, and the junction held 15 bases outside the gene matches. The CDR3 is made up of 15 amino acids. Germline CDR1 is SNHLY and CDR2 is FYNNEI. The chain employs TRBV2 and TRBJ2-5, with TRBD2 identical over 7 bases. The material sequenced was PBMCs. The receptor was derived from a woman aged 45-59 years in good health and CMV-seronegative. CDR3 protein: CASSEKLAAFREQYF. The CDR3 nucleotides are TGTGCCAGCAGTGAGAAGCTAGCGGCCTTTCGGGAGCAGTACTTC.